What follows is one TCR beta chain and its context. TCRdb's copy holds only in-frame clones and misses some; the assay was immunoSEQ multiplex PCR. Altogether about 1,800,000 clones are present, 85% to 95% being singletons, with the ten largest covering 0.95% to 1.5%. Naive-designated CD8 cells lacked CD45RO, were positively enriched for CCR7, and omitted terminally differentiated effector memory CD45RA+ cells. This sample was taken from a study of shared clonotypes between healthy human individuals. Turning to the study itself: With ages of 18 to 49, the donors were two women and a few men.

Between the trimmed V and J ends, which lost 5 bases and 4 bases, there was a span of 8 bases. The CDR3 contains 12 residues. CDR1 is SGHAT, CDR2 FQNNGV, per germline. This clonotype was sampled from a man between 18 and 35 years old in good health. The chain recombines TRBV11-2 with TRBJ2-5; D gene uncertain. Sequencing input: naive CD8+ T cells sorted from blood. The CDR3 nucleotides read TGTGCCAGCAGCCCCAACGCAGAGACCCAGTACTTC. Encoded protein: CASSPNAETQYF.